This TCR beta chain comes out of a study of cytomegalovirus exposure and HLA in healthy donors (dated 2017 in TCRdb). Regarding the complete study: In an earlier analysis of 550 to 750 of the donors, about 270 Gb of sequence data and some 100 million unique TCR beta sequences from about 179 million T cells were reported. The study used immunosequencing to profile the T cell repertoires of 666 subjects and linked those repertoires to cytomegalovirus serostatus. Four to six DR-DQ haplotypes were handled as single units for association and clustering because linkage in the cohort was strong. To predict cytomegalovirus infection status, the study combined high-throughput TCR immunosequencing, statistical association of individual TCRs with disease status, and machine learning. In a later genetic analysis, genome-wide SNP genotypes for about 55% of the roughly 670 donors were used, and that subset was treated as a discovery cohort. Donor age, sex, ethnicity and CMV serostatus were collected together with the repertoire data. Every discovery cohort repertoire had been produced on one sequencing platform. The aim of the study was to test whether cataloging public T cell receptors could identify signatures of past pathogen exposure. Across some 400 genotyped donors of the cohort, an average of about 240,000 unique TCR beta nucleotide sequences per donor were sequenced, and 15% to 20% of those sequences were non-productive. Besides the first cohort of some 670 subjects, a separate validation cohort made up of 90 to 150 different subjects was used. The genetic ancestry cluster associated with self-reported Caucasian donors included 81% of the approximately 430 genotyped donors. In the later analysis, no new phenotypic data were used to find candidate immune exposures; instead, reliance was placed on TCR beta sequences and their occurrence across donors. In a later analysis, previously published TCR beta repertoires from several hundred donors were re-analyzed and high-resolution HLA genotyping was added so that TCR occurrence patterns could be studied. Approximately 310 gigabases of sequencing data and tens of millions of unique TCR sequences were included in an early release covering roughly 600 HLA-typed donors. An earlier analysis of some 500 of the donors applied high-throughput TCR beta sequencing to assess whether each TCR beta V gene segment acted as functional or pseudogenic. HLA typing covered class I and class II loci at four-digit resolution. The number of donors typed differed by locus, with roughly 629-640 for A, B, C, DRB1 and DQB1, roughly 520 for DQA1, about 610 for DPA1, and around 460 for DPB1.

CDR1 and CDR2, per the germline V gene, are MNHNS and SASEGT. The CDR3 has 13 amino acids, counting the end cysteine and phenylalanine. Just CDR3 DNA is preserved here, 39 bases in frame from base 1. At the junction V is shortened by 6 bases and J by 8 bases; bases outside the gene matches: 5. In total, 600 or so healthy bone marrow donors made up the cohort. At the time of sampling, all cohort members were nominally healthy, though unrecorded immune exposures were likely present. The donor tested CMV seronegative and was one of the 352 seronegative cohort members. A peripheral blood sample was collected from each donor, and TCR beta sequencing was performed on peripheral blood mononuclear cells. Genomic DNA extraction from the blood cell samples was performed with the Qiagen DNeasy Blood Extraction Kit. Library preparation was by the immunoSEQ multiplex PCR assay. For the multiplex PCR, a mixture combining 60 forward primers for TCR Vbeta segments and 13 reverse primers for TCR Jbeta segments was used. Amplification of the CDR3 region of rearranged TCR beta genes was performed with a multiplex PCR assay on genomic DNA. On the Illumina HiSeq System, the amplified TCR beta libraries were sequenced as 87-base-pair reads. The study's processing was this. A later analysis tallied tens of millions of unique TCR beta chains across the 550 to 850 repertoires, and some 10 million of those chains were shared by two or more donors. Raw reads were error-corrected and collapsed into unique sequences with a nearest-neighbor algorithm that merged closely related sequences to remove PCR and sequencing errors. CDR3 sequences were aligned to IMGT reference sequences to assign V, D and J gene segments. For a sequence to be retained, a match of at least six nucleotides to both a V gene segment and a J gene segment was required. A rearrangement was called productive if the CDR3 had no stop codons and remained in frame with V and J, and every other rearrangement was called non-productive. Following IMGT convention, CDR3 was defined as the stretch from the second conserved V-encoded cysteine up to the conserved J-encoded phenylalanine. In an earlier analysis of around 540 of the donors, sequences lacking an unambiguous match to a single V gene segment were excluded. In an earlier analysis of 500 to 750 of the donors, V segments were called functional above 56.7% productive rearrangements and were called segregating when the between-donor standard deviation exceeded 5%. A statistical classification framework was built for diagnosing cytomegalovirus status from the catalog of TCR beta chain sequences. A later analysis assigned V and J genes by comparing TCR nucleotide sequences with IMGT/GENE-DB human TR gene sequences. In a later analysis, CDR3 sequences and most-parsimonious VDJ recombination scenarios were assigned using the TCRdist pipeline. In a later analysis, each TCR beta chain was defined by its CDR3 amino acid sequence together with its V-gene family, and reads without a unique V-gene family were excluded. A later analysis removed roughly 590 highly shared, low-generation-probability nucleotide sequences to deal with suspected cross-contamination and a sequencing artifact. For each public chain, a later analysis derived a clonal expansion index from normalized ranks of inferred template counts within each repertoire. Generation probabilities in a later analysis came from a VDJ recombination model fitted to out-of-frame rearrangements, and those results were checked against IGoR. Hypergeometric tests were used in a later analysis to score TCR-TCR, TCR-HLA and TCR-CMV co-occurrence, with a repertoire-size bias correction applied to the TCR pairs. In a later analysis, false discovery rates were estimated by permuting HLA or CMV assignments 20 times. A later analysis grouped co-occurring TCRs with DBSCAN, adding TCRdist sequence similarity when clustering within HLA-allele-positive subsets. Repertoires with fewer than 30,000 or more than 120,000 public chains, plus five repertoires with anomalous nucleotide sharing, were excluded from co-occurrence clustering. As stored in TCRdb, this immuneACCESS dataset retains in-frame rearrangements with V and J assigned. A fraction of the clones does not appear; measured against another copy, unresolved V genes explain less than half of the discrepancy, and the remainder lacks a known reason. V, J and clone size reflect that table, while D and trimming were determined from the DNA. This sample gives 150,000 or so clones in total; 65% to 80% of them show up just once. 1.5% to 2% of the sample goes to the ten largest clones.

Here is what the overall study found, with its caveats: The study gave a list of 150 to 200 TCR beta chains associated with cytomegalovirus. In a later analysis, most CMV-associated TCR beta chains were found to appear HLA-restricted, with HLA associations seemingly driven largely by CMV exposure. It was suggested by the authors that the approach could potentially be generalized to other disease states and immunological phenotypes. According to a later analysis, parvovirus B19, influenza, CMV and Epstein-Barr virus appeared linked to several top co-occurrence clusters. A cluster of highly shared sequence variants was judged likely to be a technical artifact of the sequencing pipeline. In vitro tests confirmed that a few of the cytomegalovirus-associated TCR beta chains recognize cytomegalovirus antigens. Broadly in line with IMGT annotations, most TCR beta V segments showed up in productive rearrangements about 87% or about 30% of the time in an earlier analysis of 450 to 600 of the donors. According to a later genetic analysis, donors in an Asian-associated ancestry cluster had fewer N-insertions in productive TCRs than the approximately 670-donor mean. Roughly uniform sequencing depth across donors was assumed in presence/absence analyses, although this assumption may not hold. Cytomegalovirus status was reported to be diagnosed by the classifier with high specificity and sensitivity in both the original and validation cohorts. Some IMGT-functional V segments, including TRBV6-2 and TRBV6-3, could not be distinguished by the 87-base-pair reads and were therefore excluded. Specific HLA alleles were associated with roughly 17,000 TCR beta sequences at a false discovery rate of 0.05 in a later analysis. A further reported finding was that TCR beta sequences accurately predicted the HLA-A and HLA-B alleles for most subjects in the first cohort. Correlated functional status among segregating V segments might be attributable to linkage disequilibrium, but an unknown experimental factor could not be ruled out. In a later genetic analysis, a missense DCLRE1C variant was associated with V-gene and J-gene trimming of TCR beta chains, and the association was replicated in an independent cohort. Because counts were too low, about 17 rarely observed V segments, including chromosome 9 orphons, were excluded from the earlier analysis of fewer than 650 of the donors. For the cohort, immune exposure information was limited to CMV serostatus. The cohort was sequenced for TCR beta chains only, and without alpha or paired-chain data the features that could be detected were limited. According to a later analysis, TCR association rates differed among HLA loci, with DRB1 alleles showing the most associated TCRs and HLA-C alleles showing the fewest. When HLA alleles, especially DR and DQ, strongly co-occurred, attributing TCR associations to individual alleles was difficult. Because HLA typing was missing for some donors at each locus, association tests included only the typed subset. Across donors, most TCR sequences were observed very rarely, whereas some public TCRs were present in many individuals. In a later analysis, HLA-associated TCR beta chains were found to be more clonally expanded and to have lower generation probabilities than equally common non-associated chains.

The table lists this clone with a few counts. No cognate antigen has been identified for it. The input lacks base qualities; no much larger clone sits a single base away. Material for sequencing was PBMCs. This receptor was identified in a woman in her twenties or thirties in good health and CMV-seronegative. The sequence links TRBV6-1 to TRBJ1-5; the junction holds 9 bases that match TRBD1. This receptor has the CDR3 CASRNRGQKPQHF. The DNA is TGTGCCAGCAGGAACAGGGGGCAGAAGCCCCAGCATTTT.